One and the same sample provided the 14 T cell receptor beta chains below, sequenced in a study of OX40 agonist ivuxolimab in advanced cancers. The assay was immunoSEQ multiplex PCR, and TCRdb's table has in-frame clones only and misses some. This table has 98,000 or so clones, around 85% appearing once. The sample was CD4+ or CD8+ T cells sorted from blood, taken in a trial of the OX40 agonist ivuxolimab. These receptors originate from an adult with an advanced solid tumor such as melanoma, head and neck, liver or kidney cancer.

The CDR3 loop is CASSLRQGGFGYTF. The CDR3 DNA is TGTGCCAGCAGTTTAAGACAGGGAGGGTTTGGCTACACCTTC. The chain is built from TRBV27 and TRBJ1-2, with 7 nucleotides matching TRBD1. Germline-derived CDR1 and CDR2 are MNHEY and SMNVEV (reference sequence). Trimming cost V 2 bases and J 7 bases; bases outside gene matches: 7. CDR3 length: 14 residues.

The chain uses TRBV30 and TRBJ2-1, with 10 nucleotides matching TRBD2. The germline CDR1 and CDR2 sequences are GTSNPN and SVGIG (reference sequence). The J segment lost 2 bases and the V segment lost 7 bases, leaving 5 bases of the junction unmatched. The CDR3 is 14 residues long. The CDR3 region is CAFLAGDTYNEQFF. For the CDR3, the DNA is TGTGCCTTTCTAGCGGGAGACACCTACAATGAGCAGTTCTTC. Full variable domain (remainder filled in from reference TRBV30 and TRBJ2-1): SQTIHQWPATLVQPVGSPLSLECTVEGTSNPNLYWYRQAAGRGLQLLFYSVGIGQISSEVPQNLSASRPQDRQFILSSKKLLLSDSGFYLCAFLAGDTYNEQFFGPGTRLTVL.

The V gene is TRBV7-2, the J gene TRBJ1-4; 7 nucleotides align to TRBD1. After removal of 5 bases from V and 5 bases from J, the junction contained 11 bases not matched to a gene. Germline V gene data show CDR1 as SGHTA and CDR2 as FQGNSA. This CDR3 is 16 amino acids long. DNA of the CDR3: TGTGCCAGCAGCCTAATACAGGGGACAAGCAATGAAAAACTGTTTTTT. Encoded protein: CASSLIQGTSNEKLFF.

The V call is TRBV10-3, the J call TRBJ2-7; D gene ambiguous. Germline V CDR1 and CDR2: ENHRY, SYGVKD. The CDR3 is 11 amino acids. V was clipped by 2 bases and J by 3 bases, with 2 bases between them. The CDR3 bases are TGTGCCATCAGTGAGAACTACGAGCAGTACTTC. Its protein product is CAISENYEQYF.

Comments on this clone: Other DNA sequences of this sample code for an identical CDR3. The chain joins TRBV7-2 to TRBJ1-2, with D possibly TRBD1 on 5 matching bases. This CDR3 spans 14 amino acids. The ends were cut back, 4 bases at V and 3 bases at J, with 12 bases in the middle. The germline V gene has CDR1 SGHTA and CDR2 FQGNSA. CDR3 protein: CASSSGTGHYGYTF. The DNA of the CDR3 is TGTGCCAGCAGCTCCGGTACAGGACACTATGGCTACACCTTC.

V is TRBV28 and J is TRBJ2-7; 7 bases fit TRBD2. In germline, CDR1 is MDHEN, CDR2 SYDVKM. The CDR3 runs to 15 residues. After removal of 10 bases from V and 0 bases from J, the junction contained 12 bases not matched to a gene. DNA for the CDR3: TGTGCCATCGCTGCGAGGGCTAGCGGCTCCTACGAGCAGTACTTC. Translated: CAIAARASGSYEQYF. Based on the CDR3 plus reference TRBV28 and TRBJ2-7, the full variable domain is DVKVTQSSRYLVKRTGEKVFLECVQDMDHENMFWYRQDPGLGLRLIYFSYDVKMKEKGDIPEGYSVSREKKERFSLILESASTNQTSMYLCAIAARASGSYEQYFGPGTRLTVT.

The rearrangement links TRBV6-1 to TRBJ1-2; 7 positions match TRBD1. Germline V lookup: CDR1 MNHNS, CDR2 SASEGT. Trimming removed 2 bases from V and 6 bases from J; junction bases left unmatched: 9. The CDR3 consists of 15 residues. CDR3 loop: CASSERQGSADGYTF. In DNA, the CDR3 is TGTGCCAGCAGTGAAAGACAGGGAAGTGCAGATGGCTACACCTTC.

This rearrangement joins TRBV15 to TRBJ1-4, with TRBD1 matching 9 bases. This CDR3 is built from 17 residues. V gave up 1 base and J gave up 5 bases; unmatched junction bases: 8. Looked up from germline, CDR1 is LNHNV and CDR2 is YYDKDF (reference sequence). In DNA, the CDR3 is TGTGCCACCAGCAGAGCCGACAGGGGGATTGGGAATGAAAAACTGTTTTTT. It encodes CATSRADRGIGNEKLFF.

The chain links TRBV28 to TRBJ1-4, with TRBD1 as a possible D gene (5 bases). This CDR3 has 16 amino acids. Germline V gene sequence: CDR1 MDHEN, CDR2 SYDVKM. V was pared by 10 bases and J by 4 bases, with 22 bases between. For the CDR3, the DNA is TGTGCCACCCGAGTTGGGGGGAAAGTCAGTAATGAAAAACTGTTTTTT. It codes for CATRVGGKVSNEKLFF.

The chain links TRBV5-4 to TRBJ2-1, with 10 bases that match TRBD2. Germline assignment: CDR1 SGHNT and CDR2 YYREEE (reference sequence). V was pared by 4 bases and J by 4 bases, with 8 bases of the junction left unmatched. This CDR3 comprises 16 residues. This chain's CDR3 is CASSPTSGRAYNEQFF. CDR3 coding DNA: TGTGCCAGCAGCCCTACGAGCGGGAGGGCATACAATGAGCAGTTCTTC.

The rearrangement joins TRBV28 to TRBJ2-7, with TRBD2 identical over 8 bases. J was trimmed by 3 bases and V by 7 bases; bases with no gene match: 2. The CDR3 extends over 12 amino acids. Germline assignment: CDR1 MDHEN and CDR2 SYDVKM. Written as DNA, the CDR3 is TGTGCCAGCATAGGGACTAGCTACGAGCAGTACTTC. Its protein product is CASIGTSYEQYF.

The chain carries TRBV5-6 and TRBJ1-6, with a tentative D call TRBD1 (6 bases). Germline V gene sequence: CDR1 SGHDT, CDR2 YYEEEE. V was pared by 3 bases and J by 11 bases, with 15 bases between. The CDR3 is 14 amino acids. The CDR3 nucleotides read TGTGCCAGCAGCTCGTTGGACAGTCAGGCACCCCTCCACTTT. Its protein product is CASSSLDSQAPLHF.

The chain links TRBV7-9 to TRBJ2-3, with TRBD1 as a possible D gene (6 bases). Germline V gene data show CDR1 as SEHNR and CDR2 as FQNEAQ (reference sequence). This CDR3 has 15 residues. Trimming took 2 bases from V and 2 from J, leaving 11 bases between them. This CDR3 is CASSLTGQITDTQYF. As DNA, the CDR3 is TGTGCCAGCAGCTTAACGGGACAAATCACAGATACGCAGTATTTT.

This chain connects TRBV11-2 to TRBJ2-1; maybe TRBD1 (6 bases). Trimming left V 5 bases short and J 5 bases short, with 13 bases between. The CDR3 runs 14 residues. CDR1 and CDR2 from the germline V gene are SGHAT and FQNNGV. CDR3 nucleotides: TGTGCCAGCAGCCAGGGGCCGGGGCACAATGAGCAGTTCTTC. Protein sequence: CASSQGPGHNEQFF.